The entry that follows covers one TCR beta chain sequence. The sample comes from a study of control samples from healthy donors and cancer patients. J gave up 7 bases and V 1 base, and 3 bases lay outside the gene matches. Germline-derived CDR1 and CDR2 are LNHDA and SQIVND (reference sequence). This CDR3 spans 13 amino acids. The repertoire was sequenced with immunoSEQ multiplex PCR; TCRdb's copy has only in-frame clones and lacks some. This sample has almost 90,000 clones, with under 90% found just once. The sample taken for sequencing was blood. The chain links TRBV19 to TRBJ1-1; 7 nucleotides agree with TRBD1. This sequence was found in a woman in her forties in good health. This chain's CDR3 is CASSIGGTDEAFF. The CDR3 nucleotides read TGTGCCAGTAGTATAGGGGGGACAGATGAAGCTTTCTTT.